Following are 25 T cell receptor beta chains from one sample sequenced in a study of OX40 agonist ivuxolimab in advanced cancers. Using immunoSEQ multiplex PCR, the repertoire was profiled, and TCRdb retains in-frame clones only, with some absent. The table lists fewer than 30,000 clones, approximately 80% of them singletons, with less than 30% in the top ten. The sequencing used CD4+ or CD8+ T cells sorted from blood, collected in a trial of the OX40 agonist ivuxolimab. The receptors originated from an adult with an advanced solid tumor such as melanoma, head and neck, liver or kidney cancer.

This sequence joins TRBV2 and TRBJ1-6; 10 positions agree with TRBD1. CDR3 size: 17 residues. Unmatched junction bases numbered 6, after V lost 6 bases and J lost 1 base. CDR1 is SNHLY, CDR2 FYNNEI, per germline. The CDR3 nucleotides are TGTGCCAGCAGGGGGACAGGGGAGGGATCCTATAATTCACCCCTCCACTTT. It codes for CASRGTGEGSYNSPLHF.

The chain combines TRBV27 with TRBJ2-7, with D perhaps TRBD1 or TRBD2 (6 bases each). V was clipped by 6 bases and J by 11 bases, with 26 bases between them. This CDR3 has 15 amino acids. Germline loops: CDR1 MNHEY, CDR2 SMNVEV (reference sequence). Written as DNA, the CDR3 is TGTGCCAGCAGGTCGGCGGTTCGAGGGGGGCCGGGGGAGTACTTC. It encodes CASRSAVRGGPGEYF.

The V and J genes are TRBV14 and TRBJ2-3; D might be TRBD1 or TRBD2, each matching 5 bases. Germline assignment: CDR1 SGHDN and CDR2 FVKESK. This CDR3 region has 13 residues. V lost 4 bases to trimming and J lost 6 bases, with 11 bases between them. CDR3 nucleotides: TGTGCCAGCAGCCGGGGACGACCGGATACGCAGTATTTT. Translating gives CASSRGRPDTQYF.

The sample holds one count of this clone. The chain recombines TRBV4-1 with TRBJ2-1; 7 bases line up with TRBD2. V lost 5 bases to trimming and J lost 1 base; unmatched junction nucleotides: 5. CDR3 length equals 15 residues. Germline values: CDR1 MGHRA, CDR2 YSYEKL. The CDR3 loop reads CASSDLADSYNEQFF. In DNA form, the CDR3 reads TGCGCCAGCAGCGATCTAGCGGATTCCTACAATGAGCAGTTCTTC.

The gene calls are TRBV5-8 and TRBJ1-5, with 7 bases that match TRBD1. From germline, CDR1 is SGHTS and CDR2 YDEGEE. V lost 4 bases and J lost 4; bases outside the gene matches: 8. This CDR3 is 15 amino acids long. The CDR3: CASSAQTGRNQPQHF. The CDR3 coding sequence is TGTGCCAGCAGCGCGCAGACAGGGCGGAATCAGCCCCAGCATTTT.

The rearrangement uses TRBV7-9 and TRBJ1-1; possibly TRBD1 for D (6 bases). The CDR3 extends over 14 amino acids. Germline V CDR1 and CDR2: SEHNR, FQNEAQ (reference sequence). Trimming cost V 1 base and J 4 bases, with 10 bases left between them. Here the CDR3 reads CASSLVGTSTEAFF. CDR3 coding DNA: TGTGCCAGCAGCTTAGTCGGGACATCCACTGAAGCTTTCTTT.

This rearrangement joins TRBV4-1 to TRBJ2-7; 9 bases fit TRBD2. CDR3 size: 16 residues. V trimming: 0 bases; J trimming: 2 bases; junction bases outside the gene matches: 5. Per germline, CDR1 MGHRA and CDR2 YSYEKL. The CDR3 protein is CASSQDRSGGTYEQYF. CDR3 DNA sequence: TGCGCCAGCAGCCAAGATCGGAGCGGGGGGACCTACGAGCAGTACTTC.

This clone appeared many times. The CDR3 DNA is TGCGCCAGCAGCCGCGTAGGGGATAGCAACGAGCAGTACTTC. Its protein is CASSRVGDSNEQYF. The rearrangement links TRBV4-1 to TRBJ2-7; TRBD1 might be the D (5 bases). CDR1 MGHRA and CDR2 YSYEKL come from the germline V gene. The CDR3 runs to 14 residues. V was trimmed by 4 bases and J by 5 bases, leaving 15 bases between them.

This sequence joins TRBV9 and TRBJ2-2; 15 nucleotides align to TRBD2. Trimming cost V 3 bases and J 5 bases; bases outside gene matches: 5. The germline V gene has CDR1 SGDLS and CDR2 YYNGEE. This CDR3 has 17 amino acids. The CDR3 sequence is CASSDSGLAGGTGELFF. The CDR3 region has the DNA TGTGCCAGCAGCGATTCGGGACTAGCGGGGGGTACCGGGGAGCTGTTTTTT.

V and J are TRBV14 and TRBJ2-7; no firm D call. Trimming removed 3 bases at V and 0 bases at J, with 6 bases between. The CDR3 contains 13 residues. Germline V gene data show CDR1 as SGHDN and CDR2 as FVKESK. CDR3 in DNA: TGTGCCAGCAGCCATCGGGCCTCCTACGAGCAGTACTTC. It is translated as CASSHRASYEQYF.

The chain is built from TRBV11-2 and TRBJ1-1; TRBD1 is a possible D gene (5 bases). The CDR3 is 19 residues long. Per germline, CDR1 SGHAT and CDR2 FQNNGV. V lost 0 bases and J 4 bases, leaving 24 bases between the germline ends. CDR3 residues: CASSLDGGAVGDLSTEAFF. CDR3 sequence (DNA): TGTGCCAGCAGCTTAGACGGTGGTGCAGTGGGGGACCTCAGCACTGAAGCTTTCTTT.

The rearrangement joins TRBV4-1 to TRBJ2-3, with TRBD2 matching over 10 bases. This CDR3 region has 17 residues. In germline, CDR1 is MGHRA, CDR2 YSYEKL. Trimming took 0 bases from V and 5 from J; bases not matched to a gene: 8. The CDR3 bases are TGCGCCAGCAGCCAAGATTGGAGCGGGGGGGTGGGAGATACGCAGTATTTT. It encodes CASSQDWSGGVGDTQYF.

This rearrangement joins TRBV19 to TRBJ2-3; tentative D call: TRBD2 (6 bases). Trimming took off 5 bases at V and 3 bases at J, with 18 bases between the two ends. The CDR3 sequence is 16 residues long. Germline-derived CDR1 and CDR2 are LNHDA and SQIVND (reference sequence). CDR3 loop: CASSSGVTGVTDTQYF. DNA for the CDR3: TGTGCCAGTAGTTCAGGAGTCACGGGAGTGACAGATACGCAGTATTTT.

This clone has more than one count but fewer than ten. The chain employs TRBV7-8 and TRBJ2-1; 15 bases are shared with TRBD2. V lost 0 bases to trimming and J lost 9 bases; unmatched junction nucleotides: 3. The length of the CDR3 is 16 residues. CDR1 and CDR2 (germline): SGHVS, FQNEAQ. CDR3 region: CASSLAGTSGRSEQFF. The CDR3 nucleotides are TGTGCCAGCAGCTTAGCAGGGACTAGCGGGAGGAGTGAGCAGTTCTTC.

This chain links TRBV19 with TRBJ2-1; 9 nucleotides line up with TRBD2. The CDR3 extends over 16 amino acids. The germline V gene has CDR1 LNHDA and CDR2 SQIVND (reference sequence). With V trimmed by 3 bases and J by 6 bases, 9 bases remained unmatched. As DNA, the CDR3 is TGTGCCAGTAGTATCTCCCTAGCGGGAATGGTCAATGAGCAGTTCTTC. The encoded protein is CASSISLAGMVNEQFF. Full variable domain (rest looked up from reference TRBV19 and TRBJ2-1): DGGITQSPKYLFRKEGQNVTLSCEQNLNHDAMYWYRQDPGQGLRLIYYSQIVNDFQKGDIAEGYSVSREKKESFPLTVTSAQKNPTAFYLCASSISLAGMVNEQFFGPGTRLTVL.

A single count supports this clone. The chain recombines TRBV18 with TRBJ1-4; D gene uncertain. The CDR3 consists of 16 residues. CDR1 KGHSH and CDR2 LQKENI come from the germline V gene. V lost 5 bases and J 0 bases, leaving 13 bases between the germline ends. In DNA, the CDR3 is TGTGCCAGCTCAACCAAGGACGTGGCAACTAATGAAAAACTGTTTTTT. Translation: CASSTKDVATNEKLFF.

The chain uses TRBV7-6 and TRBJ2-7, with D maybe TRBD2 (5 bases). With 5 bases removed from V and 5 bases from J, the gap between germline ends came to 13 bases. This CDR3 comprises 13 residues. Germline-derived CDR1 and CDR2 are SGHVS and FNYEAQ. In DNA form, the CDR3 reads TGTGCCAGCAGCCCATTAGCGCTCGACGAGCAGTACTTC. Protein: CASSPLALDEQYF.

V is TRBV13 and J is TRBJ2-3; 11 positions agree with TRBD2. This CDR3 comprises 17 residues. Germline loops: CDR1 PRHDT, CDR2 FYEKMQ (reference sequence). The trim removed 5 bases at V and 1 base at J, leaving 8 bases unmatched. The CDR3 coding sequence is TGTGCCAGCAGCCCCATGGGACTAGCGGCGCGCACAGATACGCAGTATTTT. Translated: CASSPMGLAARTDTQYF.

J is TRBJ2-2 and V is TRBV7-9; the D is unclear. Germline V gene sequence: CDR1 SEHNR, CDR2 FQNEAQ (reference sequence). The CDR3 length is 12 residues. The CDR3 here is CAGVHPSGELFF. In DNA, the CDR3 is TGTGCTGGGGTTCATCCGTCCGGGGAGCTGTTTTTT.

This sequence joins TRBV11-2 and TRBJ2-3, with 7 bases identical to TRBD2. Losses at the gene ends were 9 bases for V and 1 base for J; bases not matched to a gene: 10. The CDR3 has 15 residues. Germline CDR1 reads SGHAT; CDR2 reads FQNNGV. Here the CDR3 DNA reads TGTGCCAGTGAGGGGCACCGGGGGGGCACAGATACGCAGTATTTT. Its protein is CASEGHRGGTDTQYF.

CDR3 sequence reads: CASSTQGSGNTIYF. CDR3 DNA sequence: TGTGCCAGCAGTACGCAGGGGTCTGGAAACACCATATATTTT. The V and J genes are TRBV5-4 and TRBJ1-3; maybe TRBD1 (6 bases). Trimming removed 5 bases from V and 1 base from J, with 10 bases in between. Germline values: CDR1 SGHNT, CDR2 YYREEE (reference sequence). This CDR3 is 14 amino acids long.

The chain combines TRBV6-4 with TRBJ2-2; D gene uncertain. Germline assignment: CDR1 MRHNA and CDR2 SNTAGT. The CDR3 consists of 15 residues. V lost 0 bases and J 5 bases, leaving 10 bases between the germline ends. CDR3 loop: CASSDSTSETGELFF. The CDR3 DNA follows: TGTGCCAGCAGTGACTCGACGTCCGAGACCGGGGAGCTGTTTTTT.

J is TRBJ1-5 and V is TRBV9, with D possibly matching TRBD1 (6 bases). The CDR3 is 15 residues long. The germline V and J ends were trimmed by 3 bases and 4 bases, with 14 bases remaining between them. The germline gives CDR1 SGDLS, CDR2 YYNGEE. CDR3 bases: TGTGCCAGCAGCGCGGGGGCGGGTGGGAATCAGCCCCAGCATTTT. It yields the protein CASSAGAGGNQPQHF.

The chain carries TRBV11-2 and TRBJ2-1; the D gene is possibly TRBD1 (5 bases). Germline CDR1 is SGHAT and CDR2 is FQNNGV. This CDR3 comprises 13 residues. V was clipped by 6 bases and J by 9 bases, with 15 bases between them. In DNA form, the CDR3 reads TGTGCCAGCAGGCCACAGGCCCTCGGTGAGCAGTTCTTC. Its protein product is CASRPQALGEQFF. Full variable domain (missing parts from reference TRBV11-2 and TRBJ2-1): EAGVAQSPRYKIIEKRQSVAFWCNPISGHATLYWYQQILGQGPKLLIQFQNNGVVDDSQLPKDRFSAERLKGVDSTLKIQPAKLEDSAVYLCASRPQALGEQFFGPGTRLTVL.

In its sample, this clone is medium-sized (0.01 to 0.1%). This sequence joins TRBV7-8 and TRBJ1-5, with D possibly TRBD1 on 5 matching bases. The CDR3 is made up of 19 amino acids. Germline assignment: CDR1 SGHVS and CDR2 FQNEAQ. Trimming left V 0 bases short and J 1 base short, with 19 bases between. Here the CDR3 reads CASSLAVAQGRESNQPQHF. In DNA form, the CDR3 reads TGTGCCAGCAGCTTAGCAGTCGCCCAGGGCCGTGAAAGCAATCAGCCCCAGCATTTT. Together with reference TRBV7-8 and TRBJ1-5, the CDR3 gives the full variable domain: GAGVSQSPRYKVAKRGQDVALRCDPISGHVSLFWYQQALGQGPEFLTYFQNEAQLDKSGLPSDRFFAERPEGSVSTLKIQRTQQEDSAVYLCASSLAVAQGRESNQPQHFGDGTRLSIL.